A single sample gave rise to the 12 T cell receptor beta chains below, sequenced in a study of tumor and adjacent non-tumor tissue in lung cancer. RNA was extracted from bulk tissue without any cell sorting. The normal lung tissue was taken more than 3 cm from the tumor edge. Three rounds of nested PCR, following a modified ARM-PCR protocol, produced the TCRbeta library. In TCRdb, the multiplex PCR reads were re-called with MiXCR into one record per CDR3 protein. Among some 100,000 distinct CDR3 sequences, roughly 80% were seen once, and the ten largest hold about 30%. Sequencing was done on a sample of distant non-tumor lung tissue. These receptors were obtained from a man in his 60s with small cell lung cancer.

This clonotype was seen at least ten times. This chain links TRBV7-9 with TRBJ2-7, with 10 nucleotides matching TRBD2. This CDR3 has 15 residues. Germline-derived CDR1 and CDR2 are SEHNR and FQNEAQ (reference sequence). V gave up 3 bases and J gave up 3 bases; unmatched junction bases: 5. CDR3 residues: CASSFPSSGSYEQYF. The CDR3 DNA reads TGTGCCAGCAGCTTCCCCTCTAGCGGGAGCTACGAGCAGTACTTC.

With respect to this clonotype: This CDR3 is missing its conserved last phenylalanine or tryptophan, likely due to a read error. The chain links TRBV11-2 to TRBJ1-1; no clear D. Germline V gene sequence: CDR1 SGHAT, CDR2 FQNNGV. The CDR3 has 13 residues. In DNA form, the CDR3 reads TGTGCCAGCATCTTAGAACGCCGTCTCGAAGCTTTCGTT. Amino acids: CASILERRLEAFV.

Remarks on this clonotype: A read error is likely, as this CDR3 ends without the conserved phenylalanine or tryptophan. V is TRBV5-6 and J is TRBJ2-3; tentatively, D is TRBD1 or TRBD2 (5 bases each). The CDR3 covers 15 residues. Germline V gene data show CDR1 as SGHDT and CDR2 as YYEEEE. The CDR3 coding sequence is TGTGCCAGCAGCTCCCCAGGGACGCACACAGATATGCAGTATTCT. Translating it yields CASSSPGTHTDMQYS.

The chain recombines TRBV10-2 with TRBJ2-1; TRBD2 is a possible D gene (5 bases). V gave up 4 bases and J gave up 14 bases, with 12 bases separating them. Per germline, CDR1 WSHSY and CDR2 SAAADI. The CDR3 totals 11 residues. The CDR3 DNA reads as TGCGCCAGCAGTGGGTCGACCGGGAAGTTCTTC. This gives the protein CASSGSTGKFF.

The chain carries TRBV28 and TRBJ2-3, with D maybe TRBD2 (5 bases). The CDR3 consists of 15 residues. CDR1 and CDR2 (germline): MDHEN, SYDVKM. Here the CDR3 DNA reads TGTCCCGGCAGTTGGGGAGCAGGAGAGGCAGATACGCAGTATTTT. The encoded protein is CPGSWGAGEADTQYF.

This clonotype was found many times. The CDR3 DNA reads as TGTGCCAGCAGTCAAACCTCCGGGACAGGGTACAATCAGCCCCAGCATTTT. The encoded protein is CASSQTSGTGYNQPQHF. The rearrangement uses TRBV6-5 and TRBJ1-5; 9 nucleotides match TRBD1. CDR1 and CDR2 (germline): MNHEY, SVGAGI. J was trimmed by 3 bases and V by 5 bases; bases with no gene match: 11. The CDR3 has 17 amino acids.

Details on this clonotype: Since a much larger clone is just one base distant, this may be a read error. The chain is built from TRBV6-1 and TRBJ2-7; tentative D call: TRBD2 (5 bases). The CDR3 runs 15 residues. Looked up from germline, CDR1 is MNHNS and CDR2 is SASEGT. CDR3 sequence: CASSEVGGSPYGQYF. DNA of the CDR3: TGTGCCAGCAGTGAAGTCGGAGGTTCCCCCTACGGGCAGTACTTC.

In its sample, this clonotype was seen many times. V is TRBV25-1 and J is TRBJ2-7, with a tentative D call TRBD1 (6 bases). V dropped 6 bases and J dropped 5 bases, with 11 bases sitting between them. The CDR3 runs 12 residues. Per germline, CDR1 MGHDK and CDR2 SYGVNS. The CDR3 here is CASSPTGHEQYF. CDR3 in DNA: TGTGCCAGCAGCCCCACAGGGCACGAGCAGTACTTC.

A few counts support this clonotype. This chain links TRBV29-1 with TRBJ2-3, with 8 bases that match TRBD2. With 4 bases clipped from V and 6 bases from J, the junction kept 15 bases outside the gene matches. There are 16 residues in the CDR3. Germline V gene sequence: CDR1 SQVTM, CDR2 ANQGSEA. The CDR3 nucleotides are TGCAGCGTTGCCAACGGGAGGGCCTCCTTTGCGGATACGCAGTATTTT. The encoded protein is CSVANGRASFADTQYF.

The chain is built from TRBV4-2 and TRBJ1-4; D unclear. Germline loops: CDR1 LGHNA, CDR2 YNFKEQ. The CDR3 extends over 15 amino acids. CDR3 in DNA: TGTACCTGCAGCCAATCCGGGCCGGCTAATGAAAAACTGTTTTTT. Amino acid sequence: CTCSQSGPANEKLFF.

Points on this clonotype: Possible read error: a much larger clone is one base away. The chain has TRBV20-1 and TRBJ2-1; D is uncertain. The germline gives CDR1 DFQATT, CDR2 SNEGSKA (reference sequence). The CDR3 runs to 15 residues. CDR3 DNA sequence: TGCCGTGCCAATCCCCAGAAAACTGTCTACAATGAGCAGTTCTTC. It codes for CRANPQKTVYNEQFF.

The chain carries TRBV6-2 or TRBV6-3 and TRBJ2-7; 8 bases match TRBD2. The V and J ends lost 7 bases and 1 base, in that order; junction bases with no gene match: 9. The germline V gene has CDR1 MNHEY and CDR2 SVGEGT. The CDR3 has 15 residues. CDR3 sequence: CASINLAGRSYEQYV. The DNA for the CDR3 is TGTGCCAGCATTAATCTAGCGGGTAGATCCTACGAGCAGTACGTC.